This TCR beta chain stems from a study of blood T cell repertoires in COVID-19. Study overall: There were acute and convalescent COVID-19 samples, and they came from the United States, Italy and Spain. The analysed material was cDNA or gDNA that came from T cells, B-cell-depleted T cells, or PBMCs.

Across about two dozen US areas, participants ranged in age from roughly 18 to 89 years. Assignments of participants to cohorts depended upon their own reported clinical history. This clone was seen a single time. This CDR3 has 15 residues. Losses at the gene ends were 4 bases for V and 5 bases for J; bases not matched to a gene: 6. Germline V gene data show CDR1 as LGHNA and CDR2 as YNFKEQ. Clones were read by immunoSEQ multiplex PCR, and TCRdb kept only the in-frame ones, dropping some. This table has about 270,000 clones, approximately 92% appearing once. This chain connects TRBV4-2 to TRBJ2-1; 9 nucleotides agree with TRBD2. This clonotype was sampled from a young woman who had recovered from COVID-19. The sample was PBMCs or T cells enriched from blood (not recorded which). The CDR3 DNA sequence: TGTGCCAGCAGCCCCAGAATAGCGGGAGACAATGAGCAGTTCTTC. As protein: CASSPRIAGDNEQFF.